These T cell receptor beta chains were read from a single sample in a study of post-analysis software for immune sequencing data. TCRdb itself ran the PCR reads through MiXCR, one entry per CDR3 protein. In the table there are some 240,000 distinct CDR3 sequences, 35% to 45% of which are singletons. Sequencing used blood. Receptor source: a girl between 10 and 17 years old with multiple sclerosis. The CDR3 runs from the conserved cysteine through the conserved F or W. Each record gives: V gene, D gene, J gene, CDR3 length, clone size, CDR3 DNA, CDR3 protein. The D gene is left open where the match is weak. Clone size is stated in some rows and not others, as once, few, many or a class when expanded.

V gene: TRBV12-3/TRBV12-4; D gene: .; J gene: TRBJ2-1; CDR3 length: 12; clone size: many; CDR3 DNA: TGTGCCAGCAGTGCGGTCCGGGCTGAGCAGTTCTTC; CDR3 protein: CASSAVRAEQFF
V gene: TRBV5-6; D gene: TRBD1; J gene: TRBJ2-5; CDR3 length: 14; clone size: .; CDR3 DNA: TGTGCCAGCAGCTGGGGGACAGTCGAGGAGACCCAGTACTTC; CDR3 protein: CASSWGTVEETQYF
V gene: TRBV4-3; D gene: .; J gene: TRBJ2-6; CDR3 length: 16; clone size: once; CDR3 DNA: TGCGCCAGCAGCCCAAGTGTAGGGACTGGGGCCAACGTCCTGACTTTC; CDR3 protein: CASSPSVGTGANVLTF
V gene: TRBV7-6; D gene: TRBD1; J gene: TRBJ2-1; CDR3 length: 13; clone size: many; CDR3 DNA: TGTGCCAGCAGCCAGGGGGTTAAGGGTGAGCAGTTCTTC; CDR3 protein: CASSQGVKGEQFF
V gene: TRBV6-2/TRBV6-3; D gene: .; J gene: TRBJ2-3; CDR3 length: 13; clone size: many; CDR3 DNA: TGTGCCAGCAGTTATAAGCCGCGGGTTACGCAGTATTTT; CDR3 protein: CASSYKPRVTQYF
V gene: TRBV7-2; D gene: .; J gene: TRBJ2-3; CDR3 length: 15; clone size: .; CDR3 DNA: TGTGCCAGCAGCTCGCCGGACAGCAGCACAGATACGCAGTATTTT; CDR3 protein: CASSSPDSSTDTQYF
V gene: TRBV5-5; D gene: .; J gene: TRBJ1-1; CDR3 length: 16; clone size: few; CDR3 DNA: TGTGCCAGCAGCTTGGAAGGCCCAGGAGGGAACACTGAAGCTTTCTTT; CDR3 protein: CASSLEGPGGNTEAFF
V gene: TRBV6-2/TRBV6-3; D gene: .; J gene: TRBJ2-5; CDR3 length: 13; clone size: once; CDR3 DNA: TGTGCCAGCAGTTGGACCCCCCGGGAGACCCAGTACTTC; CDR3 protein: CASSWTPRETQYF
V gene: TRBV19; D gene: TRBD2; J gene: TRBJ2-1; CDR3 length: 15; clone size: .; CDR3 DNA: TGTGCCAGTAGTACCGATAGCGGGAGTTCGTATGAGCAGTTCTTC; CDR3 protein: CASSTDSGSSYEQFF
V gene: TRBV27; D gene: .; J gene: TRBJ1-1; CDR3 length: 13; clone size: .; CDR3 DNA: TGTGCCAGCAGGCTCGACACGAACACTGAAGCTTTCTTT; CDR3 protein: CASRLDTNTEAFF
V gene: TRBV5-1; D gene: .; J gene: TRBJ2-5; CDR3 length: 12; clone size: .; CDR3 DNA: TGCGCCAGCAGCATAACTCGGGGGACCCAGTACTTC; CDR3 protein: CASSITRGTQYF
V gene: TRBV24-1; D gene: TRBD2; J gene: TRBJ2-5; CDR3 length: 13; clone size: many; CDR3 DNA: TGTGCCACCAGTAGCGGGAGTATGGAGACCCAGTACTTC; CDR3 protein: CATSSGSMETQYF
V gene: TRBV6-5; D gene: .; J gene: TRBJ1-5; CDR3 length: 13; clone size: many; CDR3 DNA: TGTGCCAGCAGCCTACTCCAGGGTCAGCCCCAGCATTTT; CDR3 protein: CASSLLQGQPQHF
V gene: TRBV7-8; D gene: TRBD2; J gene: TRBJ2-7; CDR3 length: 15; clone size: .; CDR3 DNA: TGTGCCAGCAGCCCCGAGCTAGCGGGTGTCTACGAGCAGTACTTC; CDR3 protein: CASSPELAGVYEQYF
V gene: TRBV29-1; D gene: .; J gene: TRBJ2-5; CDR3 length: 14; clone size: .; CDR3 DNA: TGCAGCGTTGGATTTGCCTCCAGGCAAGAGACCCAGTACTTC; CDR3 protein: CSVGFASRQETQYF
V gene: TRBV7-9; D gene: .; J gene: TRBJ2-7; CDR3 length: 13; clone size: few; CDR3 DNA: TGTGCCAGCAGCCTAGGACGGTCCTACGAGCAGTACTTC; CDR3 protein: CASSLGRSYEQYF
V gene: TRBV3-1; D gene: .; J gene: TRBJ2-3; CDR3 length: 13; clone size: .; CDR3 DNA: TGTGCCAGCAGCCAAGATCACACAGGTACGCAGTATTTT; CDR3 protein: CASSQDHTGTQYF
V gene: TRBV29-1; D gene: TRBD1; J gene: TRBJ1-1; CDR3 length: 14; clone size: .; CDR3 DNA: TGCAGCGGCGAACGGACAGGGGTTGGTACTGAAGCTTTCTTT; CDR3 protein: CSGERTGVGTEAFF
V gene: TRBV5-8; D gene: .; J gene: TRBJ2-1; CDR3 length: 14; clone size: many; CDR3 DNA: TGTGCCAGCAGCTTGGGCCGACAGGCCCATGAGCAGTTCTTC; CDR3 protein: CASSLGRQAHEQFF
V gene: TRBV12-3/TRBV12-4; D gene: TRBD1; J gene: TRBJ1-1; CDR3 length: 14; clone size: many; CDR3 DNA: TGTGCCAGCAGTCGACAGGGAGGGAACACTGAAGCTTTCTTT; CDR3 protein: CASSRQGGNTEAFF
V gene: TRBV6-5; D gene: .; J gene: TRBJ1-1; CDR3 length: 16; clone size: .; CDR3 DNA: TGTGCCACCCGGGGCGGACAGTTTCGAATGAACACTGAAGCTTTCTTT; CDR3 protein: CATRGGQFRMNTEAFF
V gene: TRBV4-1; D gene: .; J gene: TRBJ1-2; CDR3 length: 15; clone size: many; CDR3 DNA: TGCGCCAGCAGCCAAGAGGGCCTAAGGTCGTTTGGCTACACCTTC; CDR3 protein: CASSQEGLRSFGYTF
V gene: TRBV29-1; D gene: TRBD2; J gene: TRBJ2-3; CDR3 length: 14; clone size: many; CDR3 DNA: TGCAGCGTTGACCTTGGACTAGCGACAGATACGCAGTATTTT; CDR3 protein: CSVDLGLATDTQYF
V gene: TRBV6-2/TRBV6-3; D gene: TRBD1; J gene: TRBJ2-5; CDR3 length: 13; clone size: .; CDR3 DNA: TGTGCCAGCTCGGACAGGGGCGAAGAGACCCAGTACTTC; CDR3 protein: CASSDRGEETQYF
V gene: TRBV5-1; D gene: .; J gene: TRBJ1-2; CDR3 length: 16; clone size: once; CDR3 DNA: TGCGCCAGCAGCTTGGCCTTACAGGAAGCTAACTATGGCTACACCTTC; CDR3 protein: CASSLALQEANYGYTF
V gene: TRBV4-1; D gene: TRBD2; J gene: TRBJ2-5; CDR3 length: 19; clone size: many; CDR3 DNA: TGCGCCAGCAGCCAAGAAGAGGCAGCGGCTAGCGGGTGGATAGAGACCCAGTACTTC; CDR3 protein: CASSQEEAAASGWIETQYF
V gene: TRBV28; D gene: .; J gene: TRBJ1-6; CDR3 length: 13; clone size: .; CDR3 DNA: TGTGCCAGCACAGCAGGGTATAATTCACCCCTCCACTTT; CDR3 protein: CASTAGYNSPLHF
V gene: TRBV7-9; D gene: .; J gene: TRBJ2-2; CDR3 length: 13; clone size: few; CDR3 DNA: TGTGCCAGCAGCTTCTATAGGACCGGGGAGCTGTTTTTT; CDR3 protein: CASSFYRTGELFF
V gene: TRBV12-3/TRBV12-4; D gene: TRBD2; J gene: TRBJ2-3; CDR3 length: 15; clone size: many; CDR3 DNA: TGTGCCAGCAGCCCTAGCGGGGGAGGGAAAGATACGCAGTATTTT; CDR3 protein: CASSPSGGGKDTQYF
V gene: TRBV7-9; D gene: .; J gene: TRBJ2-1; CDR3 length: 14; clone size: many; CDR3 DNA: TGTGCCAGCAGCTTAGATACGTGGGCCAATGAGCAGTTCTTC; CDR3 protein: CASSLDTWANEQFF
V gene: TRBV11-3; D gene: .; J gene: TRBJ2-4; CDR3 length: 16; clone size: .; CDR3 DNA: TGTGCCAGCAGCTTAGAGGGTCCCGGGGGTAGGAACATTCAGTACTTC; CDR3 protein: CASSLEGPGGRNIQYF
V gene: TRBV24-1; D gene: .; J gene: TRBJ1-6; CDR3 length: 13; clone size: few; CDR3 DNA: TGTGCCACCAGTGAGGGACCCAATTCACCCCTCCACTTT; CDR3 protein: CATSEGPNSPLHF
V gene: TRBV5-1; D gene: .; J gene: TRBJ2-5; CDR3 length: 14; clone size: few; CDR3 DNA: TGCGCCAGCAGCTGGGTCGGGGCGACGAGAGAGCAGTACTTC; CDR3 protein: CASSWVGATREQYF
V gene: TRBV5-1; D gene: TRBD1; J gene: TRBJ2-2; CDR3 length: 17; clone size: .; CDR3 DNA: TGCGCCAGCAGCTTGGCCCCCGGGACAGGGGGAGCCGGGGAGCTGTTTTTT; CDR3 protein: CASSLAPGTGGAGELFF
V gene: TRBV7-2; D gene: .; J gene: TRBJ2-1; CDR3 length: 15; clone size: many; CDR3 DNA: TGTGCCAGCAGCTCCCGGCGGCGGGCGAACAATGAGCAGTTCTTC; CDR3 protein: CASSSRRRANNEQFF
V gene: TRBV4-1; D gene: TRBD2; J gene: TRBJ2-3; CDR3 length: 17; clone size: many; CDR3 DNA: TGCGCCAGCAGCCAAGAGCCGGGACTAGCGGGAGCGGATACGCAGTATTTT; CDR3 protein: CASSQEPGLAGADTQYF
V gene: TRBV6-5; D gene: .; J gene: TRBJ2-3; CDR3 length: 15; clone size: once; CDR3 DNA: TGTGCCAGCAGTCGCGGACAGCCGGGGGCAGATACGCAGTATTTT; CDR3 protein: CASSRGQPGADTQYF
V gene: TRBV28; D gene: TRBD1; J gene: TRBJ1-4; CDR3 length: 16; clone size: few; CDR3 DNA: TGTGCCAGCAGCTCCCCGACAGGGTCGATAAGTGAAAAACTGTTTTTT; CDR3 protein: CASSSPTGSISEKLFF
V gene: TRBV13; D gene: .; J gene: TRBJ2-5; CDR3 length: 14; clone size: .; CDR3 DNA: TGTGCCAGCAGCTTAAGGCAGGGTGGAGAGACCCAGTACTTC; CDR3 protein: CASSLRQGGETQYF
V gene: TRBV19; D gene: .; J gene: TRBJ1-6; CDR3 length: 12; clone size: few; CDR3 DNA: TGTGCCAGTAGTGGGCTTAATTCACCCCTCCACTTT; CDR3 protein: CASSGLNSPLHF
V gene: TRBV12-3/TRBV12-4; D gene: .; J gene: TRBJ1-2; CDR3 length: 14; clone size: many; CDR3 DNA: TGTGCCAGCAGCCCCGATCGTCTTAACTATGGCTACACCTTC; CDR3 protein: CASSPDRLNYGYTF
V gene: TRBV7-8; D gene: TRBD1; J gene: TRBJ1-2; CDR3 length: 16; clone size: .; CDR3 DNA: TGTGCCAGCAGCTTCCGAGCTCCGGGACAGGGGGCTGACTACACCTTC; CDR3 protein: CASSFRAPGQGADYTF
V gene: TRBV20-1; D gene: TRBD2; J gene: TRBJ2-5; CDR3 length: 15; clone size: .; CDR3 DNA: TGCAGTGCTAGAGGGACTAGCGGGGGCGGAGAGACCCAGTACTTC; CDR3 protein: CSARGTSGGGETQYF
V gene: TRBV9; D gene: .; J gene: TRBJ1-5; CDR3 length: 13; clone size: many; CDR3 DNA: TGTGCCAGCAGCGCCCCGCCAGAAACAACCCAGCATTTT; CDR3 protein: CASSAPPETTQHF
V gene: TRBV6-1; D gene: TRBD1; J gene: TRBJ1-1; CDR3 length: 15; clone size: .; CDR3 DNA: TGTGCCAGCAGGCCCGACAGGGTAAGAAACACTGAAGCTTTCTTT; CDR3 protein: CASRPDRVRNTEAFF
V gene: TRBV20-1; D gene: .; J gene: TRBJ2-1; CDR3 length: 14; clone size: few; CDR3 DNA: TGCAGTGCCCCCGTGGAGAGCTCCTACAATGAGCAGTTCTTC; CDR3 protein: CSAPVESSYNEQFF
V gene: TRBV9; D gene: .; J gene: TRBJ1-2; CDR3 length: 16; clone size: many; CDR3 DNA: TGTGCCAGCAGCGTGCTTGATTTACCGGGGGACTATGGCTACACCTTC; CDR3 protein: CASSVLDLPGDYGYTF
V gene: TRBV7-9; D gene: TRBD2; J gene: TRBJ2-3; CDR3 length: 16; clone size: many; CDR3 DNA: TGTGCCAGCACCGATCGGGGGGGCCTAAGCACAGATACGCAGTATTTT; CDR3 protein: CASTDRGGLSTDTQYF
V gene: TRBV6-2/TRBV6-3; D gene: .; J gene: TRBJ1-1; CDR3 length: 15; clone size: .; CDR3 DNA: TGTGCCAGCAAAGTAGGGGTTCAGGGGAACACTGAAGCTTTCTTT; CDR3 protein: CASKVGVQGNTEAFF
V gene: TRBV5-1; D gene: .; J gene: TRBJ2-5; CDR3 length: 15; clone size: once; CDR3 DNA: TGCGCCAGCAGCCAGCCGGGACGGATACAAGAGACCCAGTACTTC; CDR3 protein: CASSQPGRIQETQYF
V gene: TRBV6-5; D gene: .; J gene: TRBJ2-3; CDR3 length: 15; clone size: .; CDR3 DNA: TGTGCCAGCAGTCCCCTTAGCGTGGGGGGCGATACGCAGTATTTT; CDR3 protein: CASSPLSVGGDTQYF
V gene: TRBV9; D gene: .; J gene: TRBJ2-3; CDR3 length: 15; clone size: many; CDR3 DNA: TGTGCCAGCAGCGGCGGGACGCTTAGCACAGATACGCAGTATTTT; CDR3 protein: CASSGGTLSTDTQYF
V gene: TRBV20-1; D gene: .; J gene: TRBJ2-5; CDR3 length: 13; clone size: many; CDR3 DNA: TGCAGTGCTAGGGCGGACTACCAAGAGACCCAGTACTTC; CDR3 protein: CSARADYQETQYF
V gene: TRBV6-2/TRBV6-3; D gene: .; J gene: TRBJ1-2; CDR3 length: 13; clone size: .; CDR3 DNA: TGTGCCAGCAGTTACTCGACCCTCATTGGCTACACCTTC; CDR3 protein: CASSYSTLIGYTF
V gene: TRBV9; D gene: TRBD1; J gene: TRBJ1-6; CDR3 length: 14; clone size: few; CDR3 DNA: TGTGCCAGCAGCACCGGGACAGGCGATCCACCCCTCCACTTT; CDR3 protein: CASSTGTGDPPLHF